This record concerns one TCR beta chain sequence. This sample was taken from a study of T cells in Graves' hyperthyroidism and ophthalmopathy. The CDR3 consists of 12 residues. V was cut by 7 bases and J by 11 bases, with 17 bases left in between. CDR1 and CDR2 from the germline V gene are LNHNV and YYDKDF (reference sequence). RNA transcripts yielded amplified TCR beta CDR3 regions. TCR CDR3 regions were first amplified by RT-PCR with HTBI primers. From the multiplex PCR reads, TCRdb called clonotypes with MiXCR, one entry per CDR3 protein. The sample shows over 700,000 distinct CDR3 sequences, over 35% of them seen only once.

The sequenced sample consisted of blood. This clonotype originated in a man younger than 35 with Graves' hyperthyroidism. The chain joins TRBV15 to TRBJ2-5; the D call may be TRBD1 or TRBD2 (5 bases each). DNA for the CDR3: TGTGCCACCATTGGGGGAGATGGTACGCAGTACTTC. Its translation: CATIGGDGTQYF.